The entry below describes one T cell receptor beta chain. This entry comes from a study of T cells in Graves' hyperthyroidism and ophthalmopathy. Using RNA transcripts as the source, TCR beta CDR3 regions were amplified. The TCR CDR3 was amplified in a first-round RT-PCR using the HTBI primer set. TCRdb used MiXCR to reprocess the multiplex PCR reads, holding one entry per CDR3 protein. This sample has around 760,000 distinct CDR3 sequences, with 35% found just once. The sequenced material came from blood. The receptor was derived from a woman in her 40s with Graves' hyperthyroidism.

The CDR3 is CASSEGTANQETQYF. In DNA form, the CDR3 reads TGTGCCAGCAGTGAGGGGACAGCGAACCAAGAGACCCAGTACTTC. The chain combines TRBV6-1 with TRBJ2-5; 7 bases align to TRBD1. CDR3 length: 15 residues. The germline V gene has CDR1 MNHNS and CDR2 SASEGT. J was trimmed by 0 bases and V by 3 bases; bases with no gene match: 4.